This note documents a single TCR beta chain sequence. These data come from a study of PD-L1 blockade in urothelial cancer. Assay: immunoSEQ multiplex PCR; the TCRdb copy retains only in-frame clones and omits some. The sample has roughly 67,000 clones, more than 75% seen once; the top ten hold 14% to 15%. Trimming removed 6 bases from V and 12 bases from J, with 17 bases in between. The length of the CDR3 is 12 residues. Germline V lookup: CDR1 MNHNY, CDR2 SVGAGI (reference sequence). Time point here: pretreatment peripheral blood. The sample was PBMCs, taken around atezolizumab (anti-PD-L1) treatment. V usage is TRBV6-6 and J usage is TRBJ1-1; D gene unclear. The clonotype originates from a man aged 55 to 70 with urothelial cancer. Written as DNA, the CDR3 is TGTGCCAGCAGCCTCGGACTCGATTTGACTTTCTTT. This gives the protein CASSLGLDLTFF.